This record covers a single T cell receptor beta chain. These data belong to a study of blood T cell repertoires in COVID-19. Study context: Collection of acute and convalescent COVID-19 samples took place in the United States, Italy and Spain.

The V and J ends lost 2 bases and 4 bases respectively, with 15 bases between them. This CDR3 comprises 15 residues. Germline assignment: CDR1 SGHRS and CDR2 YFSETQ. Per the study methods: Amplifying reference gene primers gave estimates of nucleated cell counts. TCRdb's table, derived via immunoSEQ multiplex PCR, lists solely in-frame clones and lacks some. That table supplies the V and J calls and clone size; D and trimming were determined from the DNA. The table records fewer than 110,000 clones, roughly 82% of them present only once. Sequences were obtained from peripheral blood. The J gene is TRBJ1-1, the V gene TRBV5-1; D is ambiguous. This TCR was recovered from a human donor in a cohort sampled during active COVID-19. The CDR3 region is CASSLGSGVRTEAFF. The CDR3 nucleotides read TGCGCCAGCAGCTTAGGTAGCGGGGTTCGCACTGAAGCTTTCTTT.